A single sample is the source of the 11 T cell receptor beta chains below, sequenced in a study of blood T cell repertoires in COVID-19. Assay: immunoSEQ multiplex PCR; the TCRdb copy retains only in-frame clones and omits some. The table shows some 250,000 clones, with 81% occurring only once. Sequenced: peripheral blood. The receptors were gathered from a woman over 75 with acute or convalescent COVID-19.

The CDR3 DNA reads as TGTGCCAGCAGCCAAGGGCGTGGGGGGAATCAGCCCCAGCATTTT. Its translation is CASSQGRGGNQPQHF. The chain carries TRBV3-1 (or the pseudogene TRBV3-2) and TRBJ1-5; D might be TRBD1 (5 bases). The CDR3 length is 15 residues. Germline CDR1 and CDR2: LGHDT and YNNKEL (reference sequence). With 1 base removed from V and 4 bases from J, the gap between germline ends came to 11 bases.

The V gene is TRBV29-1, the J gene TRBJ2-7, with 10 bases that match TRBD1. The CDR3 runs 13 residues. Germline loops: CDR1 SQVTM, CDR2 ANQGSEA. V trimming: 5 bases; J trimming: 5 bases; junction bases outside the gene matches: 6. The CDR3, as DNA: TGCAGCGTTTCAGGACAGGGGGGTGACGAGCAGTACTTC. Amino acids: CSVSGQGGDEQYF.

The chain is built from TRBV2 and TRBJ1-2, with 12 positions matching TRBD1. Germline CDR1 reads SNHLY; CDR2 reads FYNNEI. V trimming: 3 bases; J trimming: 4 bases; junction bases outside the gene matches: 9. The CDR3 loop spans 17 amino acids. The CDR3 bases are TGTGCCAGCAGTGATCCCGGGACAGGGGGCGGTCTCTATGGCTACACCTTC. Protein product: CASSDPGTGGGLYGYTF.

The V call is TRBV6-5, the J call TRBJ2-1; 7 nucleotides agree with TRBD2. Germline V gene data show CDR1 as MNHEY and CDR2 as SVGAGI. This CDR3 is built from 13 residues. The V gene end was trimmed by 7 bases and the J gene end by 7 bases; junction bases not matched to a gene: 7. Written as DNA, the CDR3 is TGTGCCAGCATGGGCGGGAGTGGTAATGAGCAGTTCTTC. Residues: CASMGGSGNEQFF.

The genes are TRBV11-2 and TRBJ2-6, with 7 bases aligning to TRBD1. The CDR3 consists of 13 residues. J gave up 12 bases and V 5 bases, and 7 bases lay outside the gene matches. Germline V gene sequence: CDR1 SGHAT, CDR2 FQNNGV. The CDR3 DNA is TGTGCCAGCAGCACCCGACAGGGAAGCGTCCTGACTTTC. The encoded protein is CASSTRQGSVLTF.

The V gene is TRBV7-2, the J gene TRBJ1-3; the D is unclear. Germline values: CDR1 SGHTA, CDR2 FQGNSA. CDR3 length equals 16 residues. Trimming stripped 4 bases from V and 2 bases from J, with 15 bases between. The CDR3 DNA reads TGTGCCAGCAGCTCCCCCGGAGGGATCACTGGAAACACCATATATTTT. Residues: CASSSPGGITGNTIYF.

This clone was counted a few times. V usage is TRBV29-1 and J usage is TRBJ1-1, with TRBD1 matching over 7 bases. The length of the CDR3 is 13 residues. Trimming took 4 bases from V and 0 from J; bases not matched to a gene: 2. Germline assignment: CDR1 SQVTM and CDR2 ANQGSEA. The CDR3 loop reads CSVGDRVNTEAFF. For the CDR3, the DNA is TGCAGCGTTGGAGACAGGGTGAACACTGAAGCTTTCTTT.

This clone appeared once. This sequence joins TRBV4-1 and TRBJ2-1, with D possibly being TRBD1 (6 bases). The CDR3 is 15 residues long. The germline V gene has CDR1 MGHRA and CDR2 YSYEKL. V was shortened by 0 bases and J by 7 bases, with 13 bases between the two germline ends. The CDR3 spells CASSQDYTGWNEQFF. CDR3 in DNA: TGCGCCAGCAGCCAAGATTACACAGGGTGGAATGAGCAGTTCTTC.

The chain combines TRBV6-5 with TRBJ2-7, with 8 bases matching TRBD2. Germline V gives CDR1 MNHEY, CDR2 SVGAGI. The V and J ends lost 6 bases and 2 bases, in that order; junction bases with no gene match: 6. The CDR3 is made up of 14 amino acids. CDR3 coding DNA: TGTGCCAGCAGAGAGACTAGCGCCCCCTACGAGCAGTACTTC. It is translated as CASRETSAPYEQYF.

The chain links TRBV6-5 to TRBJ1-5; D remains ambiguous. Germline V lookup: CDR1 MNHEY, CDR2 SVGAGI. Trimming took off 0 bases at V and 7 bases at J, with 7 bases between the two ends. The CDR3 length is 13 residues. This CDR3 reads CASSYSRGQPQHF. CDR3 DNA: TGTGCCAGCAGTTACTCGAGAGGACAGCCCCAGCATTTT.

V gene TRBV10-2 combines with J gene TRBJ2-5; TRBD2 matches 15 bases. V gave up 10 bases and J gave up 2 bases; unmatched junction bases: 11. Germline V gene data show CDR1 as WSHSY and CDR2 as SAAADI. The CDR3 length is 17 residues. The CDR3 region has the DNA TGCGCCACTAACCCCTGGGGACTAGCGGGAGGTCAAGAGACCCAGTACTTC. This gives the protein CATNPWGLAGGQETQYF.